This T cell receptor beta chain was sequenced during a study of T cell changes during pregnancy in multiple sclerosis. Generated by immunoSEQ multiplex PCR, the TCRdb table keeps only in-frame clones and is missing some. This sample has around 33,000 clones, with over 85% found just once. The CDR3 spans 15 residues. Per the germline V gene, CDR1 is LNHNV and CDR2 is YYDKDF (reference sequence). For this clone: Germline and junction disagree at one end, which may indicate a read error.

This sequence was found in a female donor with multiple sclerosis, enrolled in a pregnancy study. The chain is built from TRBV15 and TRBJ2-7, with 9 positions matching TRBD1. This material consisted of CD8+ T cells from peripheral blood mononuclear cells, taken in the third trimester of pregnancy. CDR3 DNA: TGTGTCACCAGCAGAGGCCGACAGGGGGCCTACGAGCAGTACTTC. As protein: CVTSRGRQGAYEQYF.